This TCR beta chain was recorded in a study of blood T cell repertoires in COVID-19. Study background: Some COVID-19 samples were acute and others convalescent; all came from the United States, Italy and Spain. Sample material is recorded as cDNA or gDNA derived from T cells, B-cell-depleted T cells, or PBMCs.

In the original analysis: Amplification of reference gene primers provided the estimated nucleated cell counts. Profiled with immunoSEQ multiplex PCR; TCRdb holds only in-frame clones, not every one. V and J calls and clone size follow that table, whereas D and trimming were derived from the DNA. Here the sample spans under 100,000 clones, about nine tenths being singletons. CDR3 length: 14 amino acids. Trimming took off 0 bases at V and 4 bases at J, with 7 bases between the two ends. CDR1 MNHNS and CDR2 SASEGT come from the germline V gene. Sequencing was performed on peripheral blood. The chain employs TRBV6-1 and TRBJ1-5, with TRBD1 as a possible D gene (5 bases). The sequence came from a man aged 50-60 years with acute or convalescent COVID-19. The CDR3 nucleotides are TGTGCCAGCAGTGAAGCCCCAGGGAATCAGCCCCAGCATTTT. Protein product: CASSEAPGNQPQHF.